The clone carrying this TCR beta chain was seen a handful of times. No antigen is known for it. This sample was taken from a study of glioma-infiltrating T cells. In the study overall: Dexamethasone exposure before glioma surgery was limited to six or fewer days.

Study-wide points: Non-neoplastic patients had below-expected tissue-blood divergence, while all gliomas exceeded expectation.

TCR alpha and beta CDR3 regions were amplified from RNA using iRepertoire nested multiplex PCR. TCRdb reprocessed the multiplex PCR reads via MiXCR and lists one record per CDR3 protein. The sample consists of about 380,000 distinct CDR3 sequences, approximately 42% of them appearing once. The CDR3 runs to 16 residues. The V gene lost 0 bases and the J gene lost 3 bases, with 11 bases spanning the gap. Germline assignment: CDR1 ENHRY and CDR2 SYGVKD. The chain has TRBV10-3 and TRBJ2-2; no firm D call. Material: glioma tissue, nonneoplastic brain tissue, or PBMCs (not recorded which). This TCR came from a human donor with low-grade glioma or glioblastoma, undergoing nonglioma brain surgery, or in good health (not recorded which). The CDR3 loop reads CAISESKVTDTGELFF. The DNA for the CDR3 is TGTGCCATCAGTGAGTCGAAAGTTACTGACACCGGGGAGCTGTTTTTT.